This T cell receptor (beta chain) was sequenced in a study of neurological immune-mediated disorders. The length of the CDR3 is 16 residues. The time point denotes: technical triplicate 2. Concerning this clonotype: As the CDR3 is not closed by the conserved phenylalanine or tryptophan, this likely results from a read error.

The cDNA was synthesized by means of template-switch 5'RACE, which was carried out with 10-nucleotide random UMIs. TCRdb analysed the 5' RACE reads with MiXCR anew, one entry per CDR3 protein. The table includes about 59,000 distinct CDR3 sequences, about 24% detected once. This TCR came from a man aged 60 to 75 with HTLV-1-associated myelopathy (HAM/TSP). The genes are TRBV12-3 or TRBV12-4 and TRBJ2-6; D is uncertain. Source material: PBMCs. CDR3: CTSSPMVYSGANVLTL. CDR3 nucleotides: TGTACCAGCAGCCCTATGGTATACTCTGGGGCCAACGTCCTGACTTTA.